A selection of T cell receptor beta chains follows, all from one sample in a study of CD8 T cells in ankylosing spondylitis. TCRdb used MiXCR to reprocess the 5' RACE reads, holding one entry per CDR3 protein. The sample includes over 700,000 distinct CDR3 sequences, roughly 20% seen only once; the top ten take around 19%. Sequenced sample: blood, either unsorted or a sorted T cell fraction (not recorded which). Receptor source: a male donor with ankylosing spondylitis. CDR3s include the opening cysteine and the closing phenylalanine or tryptophan. A D gene is named only where the DNA matches it firmly. Clone size is not always given. Where it is, it says once, few, many or a class for expanded clones.

-	TRBD1	TRBV12-3/TRBV12-4	TRBJ1-2	TGTGCCAGCAGTTTCAGGGGGTTGGTTTTTGGCTACACCTTC	CASSFRGLVFGYTF
few	-	TRBV29-1	TRBJ1-4	TGCAGCGTTGAAGAAAGCGAAGGGGTTAATGAAAAACTGTTTTTT	CSVEESEGVNEKLFF
-	TRBD1	TRBV6-1	TRBJ1-1	TGTGCCAGCAGTGAAGAGGCAGGGGGGGGGACTGAAGCTTTCTTT	CASSEEAGGGTEAFF
-	-	TRBV7-9	TRBJ2-4	TGTGCCAGCAGCTTGACGGGAAACATTCAGTACTTC	CASSLTGNIQYF
-	-	TRBV18	TRBJ1-1	TGTGCCAGCTCTACCGACCTATTAGGGAACACTGAAGCTTTCTTT	CASSTDLLGNTEAFF
few	-	TRBV23-1	TRBJ2-7	TGCGCCCCCACCTCGACAGATATTACCTACGAGCAGTACTTC	CAPTSTDITYEQYF
-	-	TRBV12-3/TRBV12-4	TRBJ2-5	TGTGCCAGCACCTCGAGGGGGTGGGAGACCCAGTACTTC	CASTSRGWETQYF
many	-	TRBV4-2	TRBJ2-7	TGTGCCAGCAGCCAGACGGACGGCTACGAGCAGTACTTC	CASSQTDGYEQYF
few	-	TRBV7-2	TRBJ2-3	TGTGCCAGCAGCTTAGCGGGAGGAGGAATAGATACGCAGTATTTT	CASSLAGGGIDTQYF
-	TRBD2	TRBV20-1	TRBJ2-1	TGCAGTGCTAGTACGGGGGGGCGATATGAGCAGTTCTTC	CSASTGGRYEQFF
-	TRBD2	TRBV28	TRBJ2-1	TGTGCCAGCAATTTTCTAGCGGAACACAATGAGCAGTTCTTC	CASNFLAEHNEQFF
few	TRBD2	TRBV7-9	TRBJ2-1	TGTGCCAGCAGCTGGACTAGCGGGCAGTACAATGAGCAGTTCTTC	CASSWTSGQYNEQFF
few	TRBD2	TRBV28	TRBJ2-5	TGTGCCAGCAGTCCCCCGGGGGGGCTACAAGAGACCCAGTACTTC	CASSPPGGLQETQYF
-	-	TRBV20-1	TRBJ2-7	TGCAGTGCTAGAGATTTGGAGACTAGTGAATACGAGCAGTACTTC	CSARDLETSEYEQYF
-	-	TRBV30	TRBJ2-7	TGTGCCTGGCGATTAGACCGGGGCAAGCTCGGCTACGAGCAGTACTTC	CAWRLDRGKLGYEQYF
many	-	TRBV25-1	TRBJ1-3	TGTGCCAGCAGTAAACCAGGGTCTGGAAACACCATATATTTT	CASSKPGSGNTIYF
few	-	TRBV6-1	TRBJ2-3	TGTGCCAGCAGGCCGGGCCCCGGGCGGGGCACAGATACGCAGTATTTT	CASRPGPGRGTDTQYF
-	-	TRBV4-1	TRBJ1-4	TGCGCCAGCAGCCAAGCACCCAGAGGGTCGGCGAATAATGAAAAACTGTTTTTT	CASSQAPRGSANNEKLFF
few	-	TRBV7-9	TRBJ2-1	TGTGCCAGCAGCGCATCGTCATCCTCCTACAATGAGCAGTTCTTC	CASSASSSSYNEQFF
-	-	TRBV5-1	TRBJ2-1	TGCGCCAGCAGCTTCGGACAGCTATACAATGAGCAGTTCTTC	CASSFGQLYNEQFF
many	TRBD1	TRBV12-3/TRBV12-4	TRBJ1-5	TGTGCCAGCGGGACAGGGGTCAATCAGCCCCAGCATTTT	CASGTGVNQPQHF
-	TRBD2	TRBV12-3/TRBV12-4	TRBJ2-5	TGTGCCAGCAGTCAAGCGGGGCGGGGGGAGACCCAGTACTTC	CASSQAGRGETQYF
-	-	TRBV13	TRBJ2-3	TGTGCCAGCAGCTCTCCCTTGATAGTCCAGACAGATACGCAGTATTTT	CASSSPLIVQTDTQYF
-	-	TRBV5-1	TRBJ1-2	TGCGCCAGCAGCTTCAGGATGATGGAGACCACTAACTATGGCTACACCTTC	CASSFRMMETTNYGYTF
-	-	TRBV9	TRBJ2-3	TGTGCCAGCAGCGTAGGGGACGATACGCAGTATTTT	CASSVGDDTQYF
-	-	TRBV12-3/TRBV12-4	TRBJ2-5	TGTGCCAGCAGTTTGGTTATCGAGACCCAGTACTTC	CASSLVIETQYF
-	-	TRBV7-2	TRBJ1-4	TGTGCCAGCAGCTTAAACAGGGAAAATGAAAAACTGTTTTTT	CASSLNRENEKLFF
-	TRBD1	TRBV6-1	TRBJ1-2	TGTGCCAGCAGGGGGGACAGATTGACCGATGGCTACACCTTC	CASRGDRLTDGYTF
-	-	TRBV9	TRBJ2-7	TGTGCCAGCAGCCTCCGCCCGTCGGAGAGCGAGCAGTACTTC	CASSLRPSESEQYF
-	-	TRBV25-1	TRBJ2-7	TGTGCCAGCAGTGAGGCTGGTCCTGGGTACTACGAGCAGTACTTC	CASSEAGPGYYEQYF
-	TRBD2	TRBV7-2	TRBJ2-3	TGTGCCAGCAGCTTTGGACTAGCGGGAGTAGATACGCAGTATTTT	CASSFGLAGVDTQYF